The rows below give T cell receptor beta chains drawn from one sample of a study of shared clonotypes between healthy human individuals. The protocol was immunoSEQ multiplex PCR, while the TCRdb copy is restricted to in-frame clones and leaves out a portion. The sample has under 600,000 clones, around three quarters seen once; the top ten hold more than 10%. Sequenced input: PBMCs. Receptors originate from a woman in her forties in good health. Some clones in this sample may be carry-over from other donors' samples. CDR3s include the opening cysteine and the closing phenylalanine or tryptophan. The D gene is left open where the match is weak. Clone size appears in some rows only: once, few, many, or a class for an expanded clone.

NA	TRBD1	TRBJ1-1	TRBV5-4	CASSLNPGGSYTEAFF	TGTGCCAGCAGCCTAAACCCAGGGGGCTCGTATACTGAAGCTTTCTTT
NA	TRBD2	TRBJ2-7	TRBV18	CASSPAAGGYEQYF	TGTGCCAGCTCACCAGCAGCGGGAGGTTACGAGCAGTACTTC
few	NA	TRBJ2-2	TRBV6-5	CASTLVLGSRELFF	TGTGCCAGCACTTTAGTTTTAGGGTCGCGGGAGCTGTTTTTT
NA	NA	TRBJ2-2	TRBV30	CAWSTPIPGELFF	TGTGCCTGGAGTACACCGATCCCCGGGGAGCTGTTTTTT
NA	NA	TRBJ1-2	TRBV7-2	CASSSPPGGGDGYTF	TGTGCCAGCAGCTCCCCCCCCGGGGGTGGGGATGGCTACACCTTC
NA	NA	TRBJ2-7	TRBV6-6	CASRHPSGSYEQYF	TGTGCCAGCAGGCACCCCTCAGGGTCCTACGAGCAGTACTTC
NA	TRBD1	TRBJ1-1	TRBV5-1	CASSLGQGGTEAFF	TGCGCCAGCAGCCTAGGACAGGGTGGAACTGAAGCTTTCTTT
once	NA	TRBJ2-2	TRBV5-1	CASSLVSGELFF	TGCGCCAGCAGCTTGGTTTCCGGGGAGCTGTTTTTT
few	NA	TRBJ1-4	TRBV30	CAWSLTGFRGEKLFF	TGTGCCTGGAGTTTAACAGGGTTTCGTGGTGAAAAACTGTTTTTT
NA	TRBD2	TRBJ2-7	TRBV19	CASSFRDGGSYEQYF	TGTGCCAGTAGTTTCCGGGACGGGGGGTCCTACGAGCAGTACTTC
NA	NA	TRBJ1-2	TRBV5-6	CASSNGAGYTF	TGTGCCAGCAGCAATGGGGCTGGCTACACCTTC
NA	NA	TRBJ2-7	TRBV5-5	CASSWEGGSYEQYF	TGTGCCAGCAGCTGGGAAGGAGGAAGCTACGAGCAGTACTTC
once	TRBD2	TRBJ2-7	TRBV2	CASSTSGSYYEQYF	TGTGCCAGCAGTACTAGCGGGAGTTACTACGAGCAGTACTTC
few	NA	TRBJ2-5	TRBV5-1	CASSLGQDKETQYF	TGCGCCAGCAGCTTGGGACAGGACAAAGAGACCCAGTACTTC
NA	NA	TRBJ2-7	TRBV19	CASSIIGGGEQYF	TGTGCCAGTAGTATAATAGGTGGAGGCGAGCAGTACTTC
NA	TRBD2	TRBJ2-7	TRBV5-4	CASSWESRGGAYEQYF	TGTGCCAGCAGCTGGGAATCACGGGGAGGGGCCTACGAGCAGTACTTC
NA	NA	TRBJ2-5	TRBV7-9	CASSLGRGSQETQYF	TGTGCCAGCAGCTTAGGACGGGGGTCCCAAGAGACCCAGTACTTC
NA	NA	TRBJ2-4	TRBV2	CASRPLRQAKNIQYF	TGTGCCAGCAGACCACTAAGGCAAGCCAAAAACATTCAGTACTTC
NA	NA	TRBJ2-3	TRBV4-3	CASSALDYPTDTQYF	TGCGCCAGCAGCGCTTTGGACTACCCCACAGATACGCAGTATTTT
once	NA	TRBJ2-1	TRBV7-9	CASSFGLQRNEQFF	TGTGCCAGCAGCTTCGGCCTCCAGCGTAATGAGCAGTTCTTC
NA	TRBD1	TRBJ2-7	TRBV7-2	CASSLAGGRYEQYF	TGTGCCAGCAGCCTCGCAGGGGGCAGGTACGAGCAGTACTTC
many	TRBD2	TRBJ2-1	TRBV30	CAWSSGTSEGDEQFF	TGTGCCTGGAGTTCCGGGACTAGCGAGGGCGATGAGCAGTTCTTC
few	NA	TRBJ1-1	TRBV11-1	CASSLLRNTEAFF	TGTGCCAGCAGCTTACTTAGAAACACTGAAGCTTTCTTT
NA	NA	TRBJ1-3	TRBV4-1	CASSQDRPGFTIYF	TGCGCCAGCAGCCAAGATCGCCCAGGGTTCACCATATATTTT
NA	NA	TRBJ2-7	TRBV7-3	CASSLGPAASYEQYF	TGTGCCAGCAGCTTGGGCCCAGCGGCCTCCTACGAGCAGTACTTC
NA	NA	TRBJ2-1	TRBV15	CATRLRGSYNEQFF	TGTGCCACCAGGCTCAGGGGCTCCTACAATGAGCAGTTCTTC
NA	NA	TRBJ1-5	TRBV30	CAWSAPGHNQPQHF	TGTGCCTGGAGCGCACCGGGACACAATCAGCCCCAGCATTTT
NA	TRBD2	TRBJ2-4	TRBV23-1	CASSGGRVSGTLAKNIQYF	TGCGCCAGCAGCGGGGGGAGGGTAAGTGGGACGCTAGCCAAAAACATTCAGTACTTC
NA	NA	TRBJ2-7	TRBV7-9	CASSDIAGSPTYEQYF	TGTGCCAGCAGCGACATAGCCGGGAGCCCTACCTACGAGCAGTACTTC
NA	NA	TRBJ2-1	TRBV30	CAWSGSRTSVDNEQFF	TGTGCCTGGAGTGGGAGTCGGACGAGCGTCGACAATGAGCAGTTCTTC
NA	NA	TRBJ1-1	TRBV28	CASSPVQILEAFF	TGTGCCAGCAGTCCAGTACAGATCCTTGAAGCTTTCTTT
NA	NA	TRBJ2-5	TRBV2	CASKREETQYF	TGTGCCAGCAAGAGGGAAGAGACCCAGTACTTC
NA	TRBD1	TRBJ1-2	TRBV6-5	CASSPRTGLNGYTF	TGTGCCAGCAGTCCACGGACAGGGTTGAATGGCTACACCTTC
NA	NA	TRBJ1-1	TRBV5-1	CASSLGPGGSEAFF	TGCGCCAGCAGCTTGGGTCCGGGGGGATCTGAAGCTTTCTTT
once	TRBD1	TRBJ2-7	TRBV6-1	CASKQGTGRVYEQYF	TGTGCCAGCAAACAAGGGACAGGGAGAGTCTACGAGCAGTACTTC
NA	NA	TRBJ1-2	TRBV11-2	CASSATESAYGYTF	TGTGCCAGCAGCGCGACCGAGTCTGCCTATGGCTACACCTTC
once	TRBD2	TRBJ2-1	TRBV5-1	CASSFLPSGSYNEQFF	TGCGCCAGCAGCTTCCTTCCTAGCGGATCCTACAATGAGCAGTTCTTC
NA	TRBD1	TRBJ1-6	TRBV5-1	CASSYGQGATNSPLHF	TGCGCCAGCAGCTACGGACAGGGGGCTACTAATTCACCCCTCCACTTT
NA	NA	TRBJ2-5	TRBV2	CASSAVANRETQYF	TGTGCCAGCAGTGCGGTTGCAAATCGGGAGACCCAGTACTTC
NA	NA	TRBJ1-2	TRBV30	CAWSVDVSSGYTF	TGTGCCTGGAGTGTAGATGTTTCTTCTGGCTACACCTTC
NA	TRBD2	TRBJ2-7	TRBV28	CASRPTSGKFEQYF	TGTGCCAGCCGCCCGACTAGCGGGAAATTCGAGCAGTACTTC